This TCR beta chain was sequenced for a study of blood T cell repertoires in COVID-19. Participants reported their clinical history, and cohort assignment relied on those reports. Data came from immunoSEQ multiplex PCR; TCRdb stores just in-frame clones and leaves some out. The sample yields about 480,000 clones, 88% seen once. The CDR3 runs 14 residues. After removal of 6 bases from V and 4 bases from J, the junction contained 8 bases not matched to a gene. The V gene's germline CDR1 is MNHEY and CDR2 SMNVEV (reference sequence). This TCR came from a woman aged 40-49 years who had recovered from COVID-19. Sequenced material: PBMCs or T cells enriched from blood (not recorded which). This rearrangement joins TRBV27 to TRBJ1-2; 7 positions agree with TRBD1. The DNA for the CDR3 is TGTGCCAGCAGCCCTTACAGGGGTCTCTATGGCTACACCTTC. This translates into CASSPYRGLYGYTF.